These 29 T cell receptor beta chains were all obtained from the same sample, sequenced in a study of cytomegalovirus exposure and HLA in healthy donors. Amplification used 60 Vbeta primers and 13 Jbeta primers. The data were produced by immunoSEQ multiplex PCR, yet TCRdb's version contains in-frame clones alone and is incomplete. The table includes 90,000 to 150,000 clones, less than 80% detected once. Sequenced material: PBMCs. Receptors originate from a woman aged 45 to 65 in good health and CMV-seropositive.

The J gene is TRBJ1-2, the V gene TRBV4-3; D is uncertain. This CDR3 has 15 residues. Trimming removed 4 bases at V and 5 bases at J, with 17 bases between. Germline CDR1 and CDR2: LGHNA and YSLEER. CDR3 loop: CASSPTRGLFYGYTF. For the CDR3, the DNA is TGCGCCAGCAGCCCGACTCGGGGTCTATTTTATGGCTACACCTTC.

V usage is TRBV5-1 and J usage is TRBJ2-1; 7 bases agree with TRBD1. Unmatched junction bases numbered 11, after V lost 5 bases and J lost 0 bases. This CDR3 has 17 residues. The V gene's germline CDR1 is SGHRS and CDR2 YFSETQ. The CDR3 sequence: CASRPFPGQSSYNEQFF. The DNA for the CDR3 is TGCGCCAGCAGACCCTTTCCGGGACAGAGCTCCTACAATGAGCAGTTCTTC.

The V and J genes are TRBV29-1 and TRBJ2-5; 7 bases map to TRBD1. V lost 7 bases to trimming and J lost 2 bases; unmatched junction nucleotides: 10. The CDR3 runs 14 residues. Germline V lookup: CDR1 SQVTM, CDR2 ANQGSEA. The CDR3 region is CSAILGQRQETQYF. For the CDR3, the DNA is TGCAGCGCAATACTGGGACAGCGTCAAGAGACCCAGTACTTC.

This clone was detected only a few times. The chain carries TRBV15 and TRBJ2-5; 11 nucleotides line up with TRBD1. CDR3 length equals 15 residues. V lost 3 bases to trimming and J lost 5 bases; unmatched junction nucleotides: 5. Germline assignment: CDR1 LNHNV and CDR2 YYDKDF (reference sequence). CDR3 DNA: TGTGCCACCAGCAGGTGGACAGGGGGCAGGGAGACCCAGTACTTC. Translation: CATSRWTGGRETQYF.

The V and J genes are TRBV7-3 and TRBJ2-1, with a possible D match to TRBD1 (5 bases). Trimming took 5 bases from V and 5 from J, leaving 10 bases between them. The CDR3 spans 13 residues. Germline V CDR1 and CDR2: SGHTA, FQGTGA. CDR3 nucleotides: TGTGCCAGCAGCCGCGGACAAAACAATGAGCAGTTCTTC. Protein product: CASSRGQNNEQFF.

This clone was seen a single time. V and J are TRBV27 and TRBJ1-1; D may be TRBD1 (6 bases). The CDR3 extends over 16 amino acids. With 3 bases removed from V and 0 bases from J, the gap between germline ends came to 14 bases. Germline CDR1 reads MNHEY; CDR2 reads SMNVEV (reference sequence). The CDR3 DNA sequence: TGTGCCAGCAGTTTGGGGGGGCGCTACATGAACACTGAAGCTTTCTTT. Translating it yields CASSLGGRYMNTEAFF.

The chain has TRBV29-1 and TRBJ1-2, with 10 bases that match TRBD1. This CDR3 contains 17 residues. After removal of 3 bases from V and 4 bases from J, the junction contained 14 bases not matched to a gene. The germline V gene has CDR1 SQVTM and CDR2 ANQGSEA. The DNA for the CDR3 is TGCAGCGTTGATCCAGGGACAGGGGTTTCTATCCTCTATGGCTACACCTTC. This gives the protein CSVDPGTGVSILYGYTF.

The J gene is TRBJ1-3, the V gene TRBV29-1; D is uncertain. This CDR3 comprises 12 residues. V lost 0 bases and J lost 4, with 4 bases in between. Germline V gene lookup returns CDR1 SQVTM and CDR2 ANQGSEA. The CDR3 coding sequence is TGCAGCGTTGAAGAGCAGGGAAACACCATATATTTT. Its translation is CSVEEQGNTIYF.

V is TRBV30 and J is TRBJ2-5, with D tentatively TRBD1 (5 bases). There are 12 residues in the CDR3. V shed 4 bases and J shed 2 bases, with 8 bases lying between them. Germline-derived CDR1 and CDR2 are GTSNPN and SVGIG (reference sequence). CDR3 DNA sequence: TGTGCCTGGACCAGGGTTCAAGAGACCCAGTACTTC. Encoded protein: CAWTRVQETQYF. Together with reference TRBV30 and TRBJ2-5, the CDR3 gives the full variable domain: SQTIHQWPATLVQPVGSPLSLECTVEGTSNPNLYWYRQAAGRGLQLLFYSVGIGQISSEVPQNLSASRPQDRQFILSSKKLLLSDSGFYLCAWTRVQETQYFGPGTRLLVL.

CDR3 in amino acids: CAWSGGGEQYF. CDR3 DNA: TGTGCCTGGAGTGGGGGCGGCGAGCAGTACTTC. The chain couples TRBV30 to TRBJ2-7; tentatively, D is TRBD1 (5 bases). V lost 1 base to trimming and J lost 6 bases, with 7 bases between them. This CDR3 spans 11 amino acids. The germline gives CDR1 GTSNPN, CDR2 SVGIG (reference sequence).

CDR3 nucleotide sequence: TGTGCCAGCAGTCACCCCGGGGAACTAGCGGGAGAGGTTCAAGAGACCCAGTACTTC. It yields the protein CASSHPGELAGEVQETQYF. J is TRBJ2-5 and V is TRBV28; 11 bases are shared with TRBD2. Germline loops: CDR1 MDHEN, CDR2 SYDVKM. There are 19 residues in the CDR3. After removal of 5 bases from V and 2 bases from J, the junction contained 16 bases not matched to a gene.

This clone was seen once. The CDR3, as DNA: TGTGCCAGCTCACCACCGGTCAGCCAAGGAGGCATGGACAATGAGCAGTTCTTC. Translation gives CASSPPVSQGGMDNEQFF. The rearrangement uses TRBV18 and TRBJ2-1; the D gene is possibly TRBD2 (5 bases). The V and J ends lost 0 bases and 5 bases respectively, with 20 bases between them. The CDR3 totals 18 residues. Looked up from germline, CDR1 is KGHSH and CDR2 is LQKENI.

The V call is TRBV10-3, the J call TRBJ2-7; TRBD1 agrees at 8 bases. Germline assignment: CDR1 ENHRY and CDR2 SYGVKD. The V gene end was trimmed by 7 bases and the J gene end by 4 bases; junction bases not matched to a gene: 12. This CDR3 spans 15 amino acids. The CDR3 is CAINPPGQVIYEQYF. The CDR3 nucleotides read TGTGCCATCAATCCACCGGGACAGGTGATATACGAGCAGTACTTC.

The chain has TRBV18 and TRBJ2-3; TRBD1 is a possible D gene (7 bases). V was clipped by 6 bases and J by 7 bases, with 17 bases between them. Germline V gene data show CDR1 as KGHSH and CDR2 as LQKENI. This CDR3 has 14 residues. This CDR3 reads CASSGTDRANTQYF. DNA for the CDR3: TGTGCCAGCTCCGGGACTGACAGGGCTAATACGCAGTATTTT.

The chain recombines TRBV9 with TRBJ2-2, with TRBD2 identical over 10 bases. The CDR3 consists of 15 residues. From germline, CDR1 is SGDLS and CDR2 YYNGEE. Trimming removed 0 bases from V and 4 bases from J; junction bases left unmatched: 0. CDR3 loop: CASSVVAGGTGELFF. The CDR3 region has the DNA TGTGCCAGCAGCGTAGTAGCGGGGGGCACCGGGGAGCTGTTTTTT.

This sequence joins TRBV5-8 and TRBJ1-2; TRBD1 aligns across 7 bases. The germline V gene has CDR1 SGHTS and CDR2 YDEGEE. The CDR3 runs 12 residues. The junction had 3 bases not matched to a gene; V was cut back by 3 bases and J by 7 bases. The CDR3 coding sequence is TGTGCCAGCAGCTCACAGGGGCCTGGCTACACCTTC. Protein product: CASSSQGPGYTF. Complete variable domain (other parts from reference TRBV5-8 and TRBJ1-2): EAGVTQSPTHLIKTRGQQATLRCSPISGHTSVYWYQQALGLGLQFLLWYDEGEERNRGNFPPRFSGRQFPNYSSELNVNALELEDSALYLCASSSQGPGYTFGSGTRLTVV.

This chain joins TRBV29-1 and TRBJ2-3; D is uncertain. This CDR3 is 13 amino acids long. The V and J ends lost 3 bases and 3 bases respectively, with 10 bases between them. The germline CDR1 and CDR2 sequences are SQVTM and ANQGSEA. The CDR3 bases are TGCAGCGTTGATCCGTCAGATACAGATACGCAGTATTTT. Translated, it gives CSVDPSDTDTQYF.

The J gene is TRBJ2-1, the V gene TRBV19, with 11 bases identical to TRBD2. Germline assignment: CDR1 LNHDA and CDR2 SQIVND (reference sequence). This CDR3 is 14 amino acids long. V was clipped by 7 bases and J by 8 bases; unmatched bases: 7. The CDR3 loop is CASISGRATHEQFF. The CDR3 DNA follows: TGTGCCAGTATTAGCGGGAGGGCGACGCATGAGCAGTTCTTC.

The chain carries TRBV7-9 and TRBJ2-3, with 9 positions matching TRBD2. Germline trimming cut 3 bases from V and 0 bases from J; bases unmatched to any gene: 7. The CDR3 has 17 residues. Germline CDR1 SEHNR, CDR2 FQNEAQ (reference sequence). This chain's CDR3 is CASSFALAGVSTDTQYF. CDR3 nucleotide sequence: TGTGCCAGCAGCTTCGCTTTAGCGGGAGTGAGCACAGATACGCAGTATTTT.

V gene TRBV7-2 combines with J gene TRBJ1-3, with unresolved D. CDR3 length: 16 amino acids. The V end was cut by 1 base, the J end by 0 bases, with 10 bases between. Germline assignment: CDR1 SGHTA and CDR2 FQGNSA. The CDR3 DNA is TGTGCCAGCAGCTTAGATGGCCTTATCTCTGGAAACACCATATATTTT. This translates into CASSLDGLISGNTIYF.

The chain uses TRBV5-4 and TRBJ1-3; a possible D gene is TRBD1 (5 bases). CDR3 length equals 15 residues. CDR1 is SGHNT, CDR2 YYREEE, per germline (reference sequence). V was pared by 0 bases and J by 7 bases, with 14 bases between. This CDR3 is CASSLAFAGSNTIYF. The DNA of the CDR3 is TGTGCCAGCAGCTTGGCCTTCGCAGGGTCCAACACCATATATTTT.

V gene TRBV2 combines with J gene TRBJ1-5; D call uncertain. The CDR3 has 15 residues. Germline V gene data show CDR1 as SNHLY and CDR2 as FYNNEI. The V and J ends lost 3 bases and 0 bases respectively, with 9 bases between them. The CDR3 region is CASSEIGPSNQPQHF. As DNA, the CDR3 is TGTGCCAGCAGTGAGATTGGGCCTAGCAATCAGCCCCAGCATTTT.

The CDR3 coding sequence is TGCGCCAGCAGCCTACAACTGACAGGGGCAAACACCGGGGAGCTGTTTTTT. This gives the protein CASSLQLTGANTGELFF. The genes are TRBV5-1 and TRBJ2-2; 8 bases match TRBD1. Germline CDR1 is SGHRS and CDR2 is YFSETQ. The CDR3 covers 17 residues. Trimming cost V 4 bases and J 2 bases; bases outside gene matches: 10.

The chain combines TRBV4-2 with TRBJ2-3; a weak D match, TRBD1 (6 bases). The germline CDR1 and CDR2 sequences are LGHNA and YNFKEQ. V was clipped by 0 bases and J by 4 bases, with 11 bases between them. This CDR3 is built from 15 residues. The CDR3 region has the DNA TGTGCCAGCAGCCAAGATCTACAGGGAGCAGATACGCAGTATTTT. This sequence encodes CASSQDLQGADTQYF.

The chain joins TRBV10-3 to TRBJ2-7, with 9 bases fitting TRBD1. Losses at the gene ends were 2 bases for V and 2 bases for J; bases not matched to a gene: 7. The CDR3 loop spans 16 amino acids. Germline-derived CDR1 and CDR2 are ENHRY and SYGVKD. CDR3 sequence (DNA): TGTGCCATCAGTGAGGGTCCCGGGACAGGGACCTACGAGCAGTACTTC. It codes for CAISEGPGTGTYEQYF.

The V gene is TRBV20-1, the J gene TRBJ1-1; D remains unclear. This CDR3 comprises 10 residues. The germline V gene has CDR1 DFQATT and CDR2 SNEGSKA (reference sequence). CDR3 in amino acids: CRAGSTEAFF. CDR3 nucleotide sequence: TGCAGGGCGGGGAGCACTGAAGCTTTCTTT.

This rearrangement joins TRBV28 to TRBJ1-2; possible D gene TRBD1, 6 bases. Germline V CDR1 and CDR2: MDHEN, SYDVKM. Trimming removed 2 bases from V and 4 bases from J, with 14 bases in between. The CDR3 covers 15 residues. CDR3 DNA: TGTGCCAGCAGTTTAGAGGGGGGGCCCCGCTATGGCTACACCTTC. Its translation is CASSLEGGPRYGYTF.

The J gene is TRBJ1-4, the V gene TRBV7-6, with TRBD1 as a possible D gene (5 bases). The CDR3 loop spans 17 amino acids. V was pared by 5 bases and J by 0 bases, with 16 bases between. The germline V gene encodes CDR1 SGHVS and CDR2 FNYEAQ. CDR3 sequence: CASSPRQLLTTNEKLFF. For the CDR3, the DNA is TGTGCCAGCAGCCCGCGACAGCTACTGACAACTAATGAAAAACTGTTTTTT.

In nucleotides, the CDR3 is TGCGCCAGCAGCCAGAATCGAGCGGGGAGAACATTTGAGCAGTTCTTC. This gives the protein CASSQNRAGRTFEQFF. The rearrangement uses TRBV4-3 and TRBJ2-1, with 7 nucleotides matching TRBD2. The V segment lost 3 bases and the J segment 9 bases; nucleotides outside the gene matches: 14. CDR3 size: 16 residues. From germline, CDR1 is LGHNA and CDR2 YSLEER.